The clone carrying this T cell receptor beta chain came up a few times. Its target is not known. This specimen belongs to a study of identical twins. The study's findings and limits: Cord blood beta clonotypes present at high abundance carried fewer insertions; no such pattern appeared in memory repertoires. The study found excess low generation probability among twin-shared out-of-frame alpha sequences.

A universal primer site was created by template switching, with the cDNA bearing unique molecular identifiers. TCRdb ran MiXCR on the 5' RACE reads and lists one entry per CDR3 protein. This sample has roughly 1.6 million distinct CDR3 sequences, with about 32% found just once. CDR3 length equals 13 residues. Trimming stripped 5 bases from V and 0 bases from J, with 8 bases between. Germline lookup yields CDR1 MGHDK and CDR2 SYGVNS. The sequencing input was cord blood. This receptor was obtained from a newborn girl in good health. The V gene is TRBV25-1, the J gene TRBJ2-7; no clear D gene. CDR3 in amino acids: CASSRASSYEQYF. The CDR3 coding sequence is TGTGCCAGCAGTCGAGCCAGCTCCTACGAGCAGTACTTC.